These T cell receptor beta chains were read from a single sample in a study of cytomegalovirus exposure and HLA in healthy donors. The protocol was immunoSEQ multiplex PCR, while the TCRdb copy is restricted to in-frame clones and leaves out a portion. Counted here are 150,000 to 200,000 clones, approximately 78% occurring once; the ten biggest clones make up around 1.7%. The sequencing input was PBMCs. The receptors were sampled from a woman aged 18-29 years in good health and CMV-seronegative. CDR3s include the opening cysteine and the closing phenylalanine or tryptophan. A D gene is named only where the DNA matches it firmly. Clone size is given for some rows only: seen once, a few or many times, or a class if the clone is expanded.

TRBV7-9	-	TRBJ2-1	-	CASSSQVLYNEQFF	TGTGCCAGCAGCTCCCAGGTGTTGTACAATGAGCAGTTCTTC
TRBV5-3	-	TRBJ2-1	-	CARSLEAVRESYNEQFF	TGTGCCAGAAGCTTGGAGGCGGTGCGGGAATCCTACAATGAGCAGTTCTTC
TRBV5-1	-	TRBJ2-4	-	CASSLGYLQGSKNIQYF	TGCGCCAGCAGCTTGGGGTACCTGCAGGGGTCGAAAAACATTCAGTACTTC
TRBV7-9	-	TRBJ2-3	-	CASSQSVDTQYF	TGTGCCAGCAGCCAAAGCGTGGATACGCAGTATTTT
TRBV7-9	TRBD2	TRBJ2-1	-	CASSLTRTRPYNEQFF	TGTGCCAGCAGCTTAACCAGGACTAGACCCTACAATGAGCAGTTCTTC
TRBV19	TRBD1	TRBJ1-2	-	CASTETGHYGYTF	TGTGCCAGTACCGAGACAGGGCACTATGGCTACACCTTC
TRBV21-1	-	TRBJ1-1	-	CANNPRQGAPEAFF	TGTGCCAACAATCCTAGACAGGGGGCCCCTGAAGCTTTCTTT
TRBV9	-	TRBJ2-5	-	CASSVGGWETQYF	TGTGCCAGCAGCGTAGGAGGGTGGGAGACCCAGTACTTC
TRBV7-9	TRBD2	TRBJ2-1	few	CASSLGALAGTYNEQFF	TGTGCCAGCAGCTTAGGGGCCCTAGCGGGAACGTACAATGAGCAGTTCTTC
TRBV19	-	TRBJ1-4	-	CASSIGRREKLFF	TGTGCCAGTAGTATAGGGAGGAGGGAAAAACTGTTTTTT
TRBV2	-	TRBJ2-7	-	CASLDGRFNPQTYEQYF	TGTGCCAGCTTGGATGGTAGGTTCAACCCCCAGACTTACGAGCAGTACTTC
TRBV7-2	-	TRBJ2-3	-	CASSSGPTSLSTDTQYF	TGTGCCAGCAGCTCCGGACCGACTAGTTTGAGCACAGATACGCAGTATTTT
TRBV9	TRBD2	TRBJ2-3	-	CASSASSGSTDTQYF	TGTGCCAGCAGCGCATCTAGCGGGAGCACAGATACGCAGTATTTT
TRBV11-2	-	TRBJ1-1	-	CASSLVRAAEAFF	TGTGCCAGCAGCTTAGTCAGGGCCGCTGAAGCTTTCTTT
TRBV5-5	-	TRBJ1-1	-	CASSLSYPNTEAFF	TGTGCCAGCAGCCTTAGTTATCCGAACACTGAAGCTTTCTTT